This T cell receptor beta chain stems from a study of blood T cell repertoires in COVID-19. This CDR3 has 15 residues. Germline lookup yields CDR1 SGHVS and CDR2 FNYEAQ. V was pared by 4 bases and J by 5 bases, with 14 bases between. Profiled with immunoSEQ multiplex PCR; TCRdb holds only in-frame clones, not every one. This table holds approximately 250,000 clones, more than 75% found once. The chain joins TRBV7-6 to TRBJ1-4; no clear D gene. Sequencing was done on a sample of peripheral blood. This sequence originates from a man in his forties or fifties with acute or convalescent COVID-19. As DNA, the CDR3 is TGTGCCAGCAGCTCTCCGGGGTCTGCGAATGAAAAACTGTTTTTT. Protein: CASSSPGSANEKLFF. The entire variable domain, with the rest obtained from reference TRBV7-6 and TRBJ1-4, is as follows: GAGVSQSPRYKVTKRGQDVALRCDPISGHVSLYWYRQALGQGPEFLTYFNYEAQQDKSGLPNDRFSAERPEGSISTLTIQRTEQRDSAMYRCASSSPGSANEKLFFGSGTQLSVL.